The T cell receptor (beta chain) described here comes from a study of T cells in Graves' hyperthyroidism and ophthalmopathy. There were TCR beta CDR3 regions amplified from RNA transcripts. In the first-round RT-PCR of the TCR CDR3, the HTBI primer set was used. TCRdb ran MiXCR on the multiplex PCR reads and lists one entry per CDR3 protein. Among under 350,000 distinct CDR3 sequences, roughly 15% were seen once, and the ten largest hold 30% to 40%. The PBMCs were taken from about 10 ml of fresh peripheral blood. This clonotype was detected ten times or more. Germline CDR1 SGHTA, CDR2 FQGNSA. Trimming removed 6 bases from V and 4 bases from J; junction bases left unmatched: 11. CDR3 length: 16 residues.

Sequencing used blood. The TCR was taken from a woman in her thirties or forties with Graves' ophthalmopathy. The V and J genes are TRBV7-2 and TRBJ2-1; 8 nucleotides match TRBD2. The CDR3 is CASRDPRGGRYNEQFF. CDR3 in DNA: TGTGCCAGCAGGGACCCTCGGGGGGGTAGGTACAATGAGCAGTTCTTC.